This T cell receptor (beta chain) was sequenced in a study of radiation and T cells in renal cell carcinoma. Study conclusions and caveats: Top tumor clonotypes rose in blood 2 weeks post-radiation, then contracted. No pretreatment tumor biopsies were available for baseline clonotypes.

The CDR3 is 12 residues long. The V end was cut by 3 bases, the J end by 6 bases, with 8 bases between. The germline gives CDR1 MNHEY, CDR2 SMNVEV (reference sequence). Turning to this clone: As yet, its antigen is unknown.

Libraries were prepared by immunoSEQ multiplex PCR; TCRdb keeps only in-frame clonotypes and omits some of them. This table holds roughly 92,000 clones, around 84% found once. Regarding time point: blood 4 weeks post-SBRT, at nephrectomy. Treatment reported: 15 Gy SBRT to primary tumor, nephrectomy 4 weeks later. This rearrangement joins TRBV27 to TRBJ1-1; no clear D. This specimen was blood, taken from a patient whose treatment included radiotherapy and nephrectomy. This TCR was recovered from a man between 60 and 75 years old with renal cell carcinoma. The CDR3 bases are TGTGCCAGCAGTTTTGGCGGTGCTGAAGCTTTCTTT. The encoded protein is CASSFGGAEAFF.